This T cell receptor beta chain originates from a study of cytomegalovirus exposure and HLA in healthy donors. Study at large: Counted in an early data release were about 86 million unique TCRs from HLA-typed donors. Whole-study findings and limits: One variant, a missense change in DCLRE1C, was linked in a later analysis to TCR beta V- and J-gene trimming. In most subjects, TCR beta sequences reportedly gave accurate predictions of HLA-A and HLA-B alleles.

A remark on this clone: Its antigen is unknown.

Between the trimmed V and J ends, which lost 7 bases and 4 bases, there was a span of 11 bases. This CDR3 is built from 13 residues. Germline V gene data show CDR1 as SGHRS and CDR2 as YFSETQ. PCR employed 60 Vbeta and 13 Jbeta primers. Data came from immunoSEQ multiplex PCR; TCRdb stores just in-frame clones and leaves some out. The repertoire holds just under 150,000 clones, with over 80% as singletons. What was sequenced was PBMCs. The chain has TRBV5-1 and TRBJ2-2, with a tentative D call TRBD1 (5 bases). The origin of this receptor is a woman in her twenties or thirties in good health and CMV-seronegative. This CDR3 reads CASRDSSTGELFF. The CDR3 region has the DNA TGCGCCAGCCGTGACAGCTCCACCGGGGAGCTGTTTTTT. Variable domain in full (rest from reference TRBV5-1 and TRBJ2-2): KAGVTQTPRYLIKTRGQQVTLSCSPISGHRSVSWYQQTPGQGLQFLFEYFSETQRNKGNFPGRFSGRQFSNSRSEMNVSTLELGDSALYLCASRDSSTGELFFGEGSRLTVL.